This T cell receptor (beta chain) was recovered during a study of shared clonotypes between healthy human individuals. Every donor, a Caucasian adult, lived in Nashville, Tennessee. Trimming cost V 0 bases and J 1 base, with 0 bases left between them. Per the germline V gene, CDR1 is GTSNPN and CDR2 is SVGIG (reference sequence). CDR3 size: 11 residues. Researchers ran the assay at a deep level. Sequenced by immunoSEQ multiplex PCR; TCRdb stores in-frame clones only, minus some. The profile shows about 1.5 million clones, 98% of them singletons. Of note for this clone: This specimen includes other DNA sequences encoding the same CDR3.

The chain is built from TRBV30 and TRBJ2-5; D gene uncertain. The sequenced sample consisted of naive CD4+ T cells sorted from blood. The subset: CD45RA+ positively selected. This clonotype was obtained from a man aged 25 to 45 in good health. CDR3 DNA: TGTGCCTGGAGTGTCCAAGAGACCCAGTACTTC. It yields the protein CAWSVQETQYF.